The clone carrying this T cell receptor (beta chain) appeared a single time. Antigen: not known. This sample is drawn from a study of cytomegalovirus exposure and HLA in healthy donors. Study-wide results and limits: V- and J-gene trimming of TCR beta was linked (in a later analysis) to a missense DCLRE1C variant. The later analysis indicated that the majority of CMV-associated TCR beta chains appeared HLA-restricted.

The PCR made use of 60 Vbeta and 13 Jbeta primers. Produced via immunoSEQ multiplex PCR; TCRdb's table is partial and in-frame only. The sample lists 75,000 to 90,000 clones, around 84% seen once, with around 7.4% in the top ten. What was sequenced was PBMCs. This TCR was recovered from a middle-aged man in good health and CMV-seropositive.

Here the CDR3 reads CASSTPSSYNEQFF. The CDR3, as DNA: TGCGCCAGCAGCACCCCCAGCTCCTACAATGAGCAGTTCTTC. This sequence joins TRBV5-1 and TRBJ2-1; D remains unclear. Germline lookup yields CDR1 SGHRS and CDR2 YFSETQ. V was pared by 4 bases and J by 0 bases, with 8 bases between. This CDR3 contains 14 residues.